The clone carrying this T cell receptor beta chain was counted between two and nine times. This CDR3 contains 17 residues. The V segment lost 5 bases and the J segment 8 bases; nucleotides outside the gene matches: 16. Germline CDR1 is KGHDR and CDR2 is SFDVKD. This sample was taken from a study of response to subunit inactivated influenza vaccine. TCRdb recomputed calls from the RT-PCR reads with MiXCR, one row per CDR3 protein. This table holds 400,000 to 650,000 distinct CDR3 sequences, less than 7.5% found once. The specimen comprised PBMCs from blood, sampled less than 30 months after vaccination. The clonotype originates from a man in his fifties or sixties who received an inactivated influenza vaccine. J is TRBJ2-1 and V is TRBV24-1, with 8 bases that match TRBD2. CDR3 protein: CATSGPPHGRAKDEQFF. The CDR3, as DNA: TGTGCCACCAGTGGCCCTCCCCACGGGAGGGCCAAGGATGAGCAGTTCTTC.